The clone carrying this T cell receptor beta chain was seen repeatedly, ten times or more. These data originate in a study of T-cell reconstitution after alpha-beta-depleted transplantation in children. Deletions cut 0 bases from V and 4 bases from J, with 7 bases between. This CDR3 region has 12 residues. Germline CDR1 GTSNPN, CDR2 SVGIG (reference sequence). The TCRbeta library incorporated unique molecular identifiers. TCRdb used MiXCR to reprocess the PCR reads, holding one entry per CDR3 protein. The sample contains about 610,000 distinct CDR3 sequences, 10% of which appear only once. The clonotype was recovered from a human donor who donated a stem cell graft to a child with acute myeloid leukemia. The sequencing used PBMCs from the stem cell graft donor, collected from the stem cell graft. The rearrangement joins TRBV30 to TRBJ2-7, with D perhaps TRBD2 (5 bases). CDR3 coding DNA: TGTGCCTGGAGTGTTCGGGGATACGAGCAGTACTTC. It specifies CAWSVRGYEQYF.